The 3 T cell receptor beta chains given below trace back to one sample, sequenced in a study of post-analysis software for immune sequencing data. Their antigens remain unidentified. General study points: TRBV5-6, TRBV5-1 and TRBV20-1 belonged to a set of roughly 5 TRBV segments that were more frequent in patients than controls.

Researchers reported that TCR beta cDNA libraries carried unique molecular identifiers. Using its own MiXCR run on the PCR reads, TCRdb lists one record per CDR3 protein. The sample lists 450,000 to 650,000 distinct CDR3 sequences, roughly 46% occurring once. Input material: blood. The receptors shown here come from a girl aged 10 to 17 with multiple sclerosis.

In DNA, the CDR3 is TGTGCCAGCAGTGAGGCAGGGAGAGAGACCCAGTACTTC. Amino acid sequence: CASSEAGRETQYF. The chain carries TRBV25-1 and TRBJ2-5; D may be TRBD1 or TRBD2 (5 bases each). Trimming removed 3 bases at V and 4 bases at J, with 9 bases between. The CDR3 is 13 residues long. Germline lookup yields CDR1 MGHDK and CDR2 SYGVNS.

DNA of the CDR3: TGCGCCAGCAGCGCCGGGACAGGGGACTTAGGGGAGCTGTTTTTT. As protein: CASSAGTGDLGELFF. The chain combines TRBV5-1 with TRBJ2-2; 10 bases are a match to TRBD1. V lost 4 bases and J lost 8; bases outside the gene matches: 8. The CDR3 has 15 residues. Germline V lookup: CDR1 SGHRS, CDR2 YFSETQ.

This chain connects TRBV5-1 to TRBJ2-1; TRBD2 is a possible D gene (6 bases). In germline, CDR1 is SGHRS, CDR2 YFSETQ. This CDR3 spans 14 amino acids. Trimming removed 4 bases at V and 10 bases at J, with 18 bases between. CDR3 region: CASSPGGRGYEQFF. CDR3 nucleotide sequence: TGCGCCAGCAGCCCCGGGGGAAGAGGGTACGAGCAGTTCTTC. The whole variable domain, filled in from reference TRBV5-1 and TRBJ2-1, reads KAGVTQTPRYLIKTRGQQVTLSCSPISGHRSVSWYQQTPGQGLQFLFEYFSETQRNKGNFPGRFSGRQFSNSRSEMNVSTLELGDSALYLCASSPGGRGYEQFFGPGTRLTVL.